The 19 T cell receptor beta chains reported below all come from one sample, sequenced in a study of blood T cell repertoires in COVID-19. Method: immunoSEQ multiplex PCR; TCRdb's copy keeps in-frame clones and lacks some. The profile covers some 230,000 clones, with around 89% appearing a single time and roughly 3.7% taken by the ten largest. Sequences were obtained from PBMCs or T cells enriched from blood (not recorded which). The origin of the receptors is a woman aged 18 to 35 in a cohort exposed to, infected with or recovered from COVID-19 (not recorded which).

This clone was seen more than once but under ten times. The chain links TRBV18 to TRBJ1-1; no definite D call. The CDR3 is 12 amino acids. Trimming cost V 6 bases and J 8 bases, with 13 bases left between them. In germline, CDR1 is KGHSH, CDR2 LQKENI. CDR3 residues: CASSRYDAEAFF. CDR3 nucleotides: TGTGCCAGCTCCCGGTACGATGCAGAAGCTTTCTTT.

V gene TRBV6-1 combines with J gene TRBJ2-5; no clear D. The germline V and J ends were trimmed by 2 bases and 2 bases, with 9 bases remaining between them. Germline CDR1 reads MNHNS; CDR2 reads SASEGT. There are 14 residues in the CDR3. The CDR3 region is CASSEPRTQETQYF. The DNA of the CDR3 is TGTGCCAGCAGTGAACCCCGTACTCAAGAGACCCAGTACTTC.

The CDR3 loop is CASNPAGTSGYTF. In nucleotides, the CDR3 is TGTGCCAGCAACCCGGCCGGGACTTCTGGCTACACCTTC. V usage is TRBV5-4 and J usage is TRBJ1-2; D perhaps matches TRBD1 (5 bases). The CDR3 has 13 amino acids. V lost 6 bases and J 7 bases, leaving 16 bases between the germline ends. The germline gives CDR1 SGHNT, CDR2 YYREEE (reference sequence).

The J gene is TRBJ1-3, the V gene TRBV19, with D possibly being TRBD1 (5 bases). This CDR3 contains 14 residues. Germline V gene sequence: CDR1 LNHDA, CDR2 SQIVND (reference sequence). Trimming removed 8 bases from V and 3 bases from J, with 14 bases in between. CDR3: CASGQGRIGNTIYF. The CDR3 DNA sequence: TGTGCCAGTGGTCAGGGAAGAATTGGAAACACCATATATTTT. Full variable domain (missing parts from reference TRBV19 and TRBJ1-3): DGGITQSPKYLFRKEGQNVTLSCEQNLNHDAMYWYRQDPGQGLRLIYYSQIVNDFQKGDIAEGYSVSREKKESFPLTVTSAQKNPTAFYLCASGQGRIGNTIYFGEGSWLTVV.

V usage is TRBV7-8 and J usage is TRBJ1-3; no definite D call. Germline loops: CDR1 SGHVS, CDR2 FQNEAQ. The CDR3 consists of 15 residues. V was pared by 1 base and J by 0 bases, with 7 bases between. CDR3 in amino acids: CASSLEISSGNTIYF. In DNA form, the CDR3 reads TGTGCCAGCAGCTTAGAAATCTCCTCTGGAAACACCATATATTTT.

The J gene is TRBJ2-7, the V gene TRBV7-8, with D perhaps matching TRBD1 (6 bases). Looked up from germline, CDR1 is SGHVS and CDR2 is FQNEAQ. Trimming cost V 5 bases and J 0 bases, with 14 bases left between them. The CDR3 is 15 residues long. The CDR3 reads CASSQRRDTSYEQYF. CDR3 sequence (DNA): TGTGCCAGCAGCCAACGAAGGGACACCTCCTACGAGCAGTACTTC.

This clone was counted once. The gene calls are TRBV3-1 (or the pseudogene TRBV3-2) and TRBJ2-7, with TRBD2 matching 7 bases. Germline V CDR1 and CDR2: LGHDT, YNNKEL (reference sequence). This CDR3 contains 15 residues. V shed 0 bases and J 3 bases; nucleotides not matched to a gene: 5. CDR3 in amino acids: CASSQDVLAVYEQYF. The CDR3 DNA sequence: TGTGCCAGCAGCCAAGATGTCCTAGCGGTCTACGAGCAGTACTTC.

The CDR3 region has the DNA TGTGCCAGCAGCCCCGGCGGGAGGGGTTTCAATGAGCAGTTCTTC. Encoded protein: CASSPGGRGFNEQFF. The rearrangement links TRBV13 to TRBJ2-1; 9 nucleotides line up with TRBD2. In germline, CDR1 is PRHDT, CDR2 FYEKMQ (reference sequence). V lost 5 bases and J lost 6; bases outside the gene matches: 8. CDR3 length equals 15 residues.

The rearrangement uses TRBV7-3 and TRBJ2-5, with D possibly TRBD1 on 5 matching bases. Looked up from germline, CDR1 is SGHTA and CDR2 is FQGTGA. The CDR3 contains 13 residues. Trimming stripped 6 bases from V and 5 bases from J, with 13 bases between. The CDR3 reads CASSSGPGETQYF. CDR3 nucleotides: TGTGCCAGCAGTTCCGGGCCAGGGGAGACCCAGTACTTC.

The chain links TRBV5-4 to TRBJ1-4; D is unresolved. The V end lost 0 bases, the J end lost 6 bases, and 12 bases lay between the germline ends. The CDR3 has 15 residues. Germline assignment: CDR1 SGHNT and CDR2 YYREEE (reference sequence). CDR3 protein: CASSLERGKDEKLFF. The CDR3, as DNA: TGTGCCAGCAGCTTGGAGCGGGGAAAGGATGAAAAACTGTTTTTT.

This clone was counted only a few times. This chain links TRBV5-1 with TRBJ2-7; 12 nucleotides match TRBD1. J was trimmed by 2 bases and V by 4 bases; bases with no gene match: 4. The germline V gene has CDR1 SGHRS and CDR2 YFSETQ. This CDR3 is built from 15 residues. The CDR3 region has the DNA TGCGCCAGCAGCGTTGGGACAGGGGGCACCTACGAGCAGTACTTC. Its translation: CASSVGTGGTYEQYF.

The CDR3, as DNA: TGTGCCAGCAGCCCCGACACGTCGACTGAAAAACTGTTTTTT. Encoded protein: CASSPDTSTEKLFF. The gene calls are TRBV3-1 (or the pseudogene TRBV3-2) and TRBJ1-4; no clear D. CDR1 and CDR2 from the germline V gene are LGHDT and YNNKEL (reference sequence). The CDR3 is made up of 14 amino acids. V was pared by 4 bases and J by 7 bases, with 13 bases between.

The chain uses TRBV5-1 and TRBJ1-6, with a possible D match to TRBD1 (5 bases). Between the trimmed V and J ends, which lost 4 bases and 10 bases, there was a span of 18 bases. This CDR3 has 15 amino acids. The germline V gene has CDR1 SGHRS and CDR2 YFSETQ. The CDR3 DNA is TGCGCCAGCAGCACGGGACTCCGACGGGACTCACCCCTCCACTTT. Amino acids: CASSTGLRRDSPLHF.

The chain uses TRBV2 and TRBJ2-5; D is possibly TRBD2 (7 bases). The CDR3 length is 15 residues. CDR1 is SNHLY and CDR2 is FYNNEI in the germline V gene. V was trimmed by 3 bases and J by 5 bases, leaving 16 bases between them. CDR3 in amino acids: CASSDIRGAGETQYF. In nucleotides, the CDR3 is TGTGCCAGCAGTGATATCCGGGGGGCGGGGGAGACCCAGTACTTC.

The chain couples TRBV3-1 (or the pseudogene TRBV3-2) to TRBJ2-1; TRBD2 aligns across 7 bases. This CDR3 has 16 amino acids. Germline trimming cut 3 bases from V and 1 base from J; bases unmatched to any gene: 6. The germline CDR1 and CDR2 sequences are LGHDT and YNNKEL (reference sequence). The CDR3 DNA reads TGTGCCAGCAGCCATCCCTCTAGCGGATCCTACAATGAGCAGTTCTTC. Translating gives CASSHPSSGSYNEQFF.

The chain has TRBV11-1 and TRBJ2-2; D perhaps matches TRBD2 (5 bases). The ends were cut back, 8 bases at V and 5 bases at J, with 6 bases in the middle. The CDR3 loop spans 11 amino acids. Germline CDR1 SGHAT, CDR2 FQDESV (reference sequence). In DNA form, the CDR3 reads TGTGCCAGCGGGAGTACCGGGGAGCTGTTTTTT. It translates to CASGSTGELFF.

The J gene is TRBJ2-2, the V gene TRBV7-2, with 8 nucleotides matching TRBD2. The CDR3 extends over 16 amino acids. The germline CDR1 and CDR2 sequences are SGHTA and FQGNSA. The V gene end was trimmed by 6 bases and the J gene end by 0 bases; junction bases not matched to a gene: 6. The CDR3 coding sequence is TGTGCCAGCAGTTCTAGCGGGTCTGCGAACACCGGGGAGCTGTTTTTT. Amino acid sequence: CASSSSGSANTGELFF. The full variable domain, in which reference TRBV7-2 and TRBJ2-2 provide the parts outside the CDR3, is GAGVSQSPSNKVTEKGKDVELRCDPISGHTALYWYRQSLGQGLEFLIYFQGNSAPDKSGLPSDRFSAERTGGSVSTLTIQRTQQEDSAVYLCASSSSGSANTGELFFGEGSRLTVL.

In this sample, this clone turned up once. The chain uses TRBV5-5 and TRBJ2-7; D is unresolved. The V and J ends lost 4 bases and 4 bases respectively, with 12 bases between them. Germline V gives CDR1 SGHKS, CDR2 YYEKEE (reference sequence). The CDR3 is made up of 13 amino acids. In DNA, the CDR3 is TGTGCCAGCAGCCTCCCAGCCAGGTACGAGCAGTACTTC. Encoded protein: CASSLPARYEQYF.

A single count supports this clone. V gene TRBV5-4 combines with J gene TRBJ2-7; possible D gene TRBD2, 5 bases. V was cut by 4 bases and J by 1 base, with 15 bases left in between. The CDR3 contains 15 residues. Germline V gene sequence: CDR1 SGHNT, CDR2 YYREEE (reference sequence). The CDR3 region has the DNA TGTGCCAGCAGCCCCCGGGGTAGCGATTCCTACGAGCAGTACTTC. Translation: CASSPRGSDSYEQYF.